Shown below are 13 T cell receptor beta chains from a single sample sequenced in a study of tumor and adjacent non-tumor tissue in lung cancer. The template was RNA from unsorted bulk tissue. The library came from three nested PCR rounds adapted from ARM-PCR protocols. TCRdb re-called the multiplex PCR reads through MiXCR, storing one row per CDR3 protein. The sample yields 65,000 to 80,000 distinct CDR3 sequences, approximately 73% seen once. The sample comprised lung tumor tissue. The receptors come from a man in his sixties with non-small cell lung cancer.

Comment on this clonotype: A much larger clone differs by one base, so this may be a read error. CDR3 amino acids: CASNTLAGGRNEQFF. The CDR3 DNA reads TGTGCCAGCAATACTCTAGCGGGAGGAAGAAATGAGCAGTTCTTC. The gene calls are TRBV6-1 and TRBJ2-1; 11 bases line up with TRBD2. Germline values: CDR1 MNHNS, CDR2 SASEGT. V lost 7 bases and J lost 7; bases outside the gene matches: 9. The CDR3 totals 15 residues.

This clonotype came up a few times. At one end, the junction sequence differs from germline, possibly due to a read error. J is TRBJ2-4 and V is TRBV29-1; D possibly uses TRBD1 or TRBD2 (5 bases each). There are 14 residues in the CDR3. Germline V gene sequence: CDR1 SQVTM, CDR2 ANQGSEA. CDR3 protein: CIVEPKGWGYIQYF. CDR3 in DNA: TGCATCGTTGAGCCGAAGGGTTGGGGGTACATTCAGTACTTC.

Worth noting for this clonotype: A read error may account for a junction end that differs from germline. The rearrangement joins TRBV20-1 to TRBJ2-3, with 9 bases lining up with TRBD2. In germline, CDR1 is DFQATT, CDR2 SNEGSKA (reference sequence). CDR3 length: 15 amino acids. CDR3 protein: CSAGSSGRFTNTQYF. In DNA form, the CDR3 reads TGCAGTGCGGGGAGTAGCGGGAGATTCACAAATACGCAGTATTTT.

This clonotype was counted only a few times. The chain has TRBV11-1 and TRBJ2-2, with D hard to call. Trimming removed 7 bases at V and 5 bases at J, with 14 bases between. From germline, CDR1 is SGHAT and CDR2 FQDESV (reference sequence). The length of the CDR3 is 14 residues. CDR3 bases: TGTGCCAGCACATATGCTAGTGGAACCGGGGAGCTGTTTTTT. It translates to CASTYASGTGELFF.

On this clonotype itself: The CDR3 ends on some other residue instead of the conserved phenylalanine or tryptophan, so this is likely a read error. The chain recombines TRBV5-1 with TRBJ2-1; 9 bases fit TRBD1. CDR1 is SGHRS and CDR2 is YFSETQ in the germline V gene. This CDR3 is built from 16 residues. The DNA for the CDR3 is TGCGCCAGCTGCTTGGCCACAGGGGGCCCCGGGAATGAGCAGTTCTTG. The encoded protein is CASCLATGGPGNEQFL.

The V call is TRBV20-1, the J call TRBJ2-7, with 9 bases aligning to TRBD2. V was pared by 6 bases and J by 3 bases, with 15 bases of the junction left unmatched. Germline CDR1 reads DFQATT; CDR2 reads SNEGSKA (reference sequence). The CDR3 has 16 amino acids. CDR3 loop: CSASPYRGRAVYEQYF. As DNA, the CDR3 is TGCAGTGCGTCACCCTATCGCGGGAGGGCCGTCTACGAGCAGTACTTC.

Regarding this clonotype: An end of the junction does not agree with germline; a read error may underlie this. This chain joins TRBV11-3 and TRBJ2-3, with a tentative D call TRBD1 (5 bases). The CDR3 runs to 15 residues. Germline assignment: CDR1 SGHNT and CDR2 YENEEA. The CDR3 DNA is TGTGCCGGCAGCTTAGGGGCGGTGGAGACAGATACGCAGTATTTT. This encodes CAGSLGAVETDTQYF.

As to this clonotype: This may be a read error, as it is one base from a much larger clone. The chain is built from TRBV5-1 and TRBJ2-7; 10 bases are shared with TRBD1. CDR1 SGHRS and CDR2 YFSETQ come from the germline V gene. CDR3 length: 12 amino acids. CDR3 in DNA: TGCGACAGCAGCGGGACAGGGGACGAGCAGTACTTC. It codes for CDSSGTGDEQYF.

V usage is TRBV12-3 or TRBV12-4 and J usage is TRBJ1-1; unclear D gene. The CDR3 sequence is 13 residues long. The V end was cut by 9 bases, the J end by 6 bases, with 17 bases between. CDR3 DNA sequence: TGTGCCAGTAAAATTGAGGGAGAGGCTGAAGCTTTCTTT. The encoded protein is CASKIEGEAEAFF.

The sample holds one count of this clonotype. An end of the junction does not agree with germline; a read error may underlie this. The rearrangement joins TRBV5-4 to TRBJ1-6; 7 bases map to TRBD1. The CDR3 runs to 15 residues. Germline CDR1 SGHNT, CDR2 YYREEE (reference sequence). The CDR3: CASSVETGRNSPLHF. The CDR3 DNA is TGTGCCAGCAGCGTAGAGACAGGGAGAAATTCACCCCTCCACTTC.

The CDR3 bases are TGCAGTGCACCACTTATAGGGGGCAGGAATGAGCAGTACTTC. This sequence encodes CSAPLIGGRNEQYF. The chain combines TRBV20-1 with TRBJ2-7; 7 bases map to TRBD1. The V gene's germline CDR1 is DFQATT and CDR2 SNEGSKA (reference sequence). The V and J ends lost 6 bases and 7 bases, in that order; junction bases with no gene match: 15. The CDR3 runs to 14 residues.

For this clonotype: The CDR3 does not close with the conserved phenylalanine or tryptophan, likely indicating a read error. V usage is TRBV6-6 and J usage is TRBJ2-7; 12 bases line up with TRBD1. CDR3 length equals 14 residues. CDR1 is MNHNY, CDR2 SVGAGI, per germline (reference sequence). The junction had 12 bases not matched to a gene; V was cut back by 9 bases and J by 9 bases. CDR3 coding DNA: TGTGCCAGGAGTATGGGACAGGGGGCAGACGTGCAGTACTTA. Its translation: CARSMGQGADVQYL.

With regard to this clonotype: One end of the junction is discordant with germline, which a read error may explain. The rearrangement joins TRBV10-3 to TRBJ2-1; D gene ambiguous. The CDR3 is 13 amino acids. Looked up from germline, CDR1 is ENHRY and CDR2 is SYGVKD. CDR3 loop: CVISGVRNHEQFF. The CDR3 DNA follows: TGTGTCATCAGTGGCGTAAGGAACCATGAGCAGTTCTTC.